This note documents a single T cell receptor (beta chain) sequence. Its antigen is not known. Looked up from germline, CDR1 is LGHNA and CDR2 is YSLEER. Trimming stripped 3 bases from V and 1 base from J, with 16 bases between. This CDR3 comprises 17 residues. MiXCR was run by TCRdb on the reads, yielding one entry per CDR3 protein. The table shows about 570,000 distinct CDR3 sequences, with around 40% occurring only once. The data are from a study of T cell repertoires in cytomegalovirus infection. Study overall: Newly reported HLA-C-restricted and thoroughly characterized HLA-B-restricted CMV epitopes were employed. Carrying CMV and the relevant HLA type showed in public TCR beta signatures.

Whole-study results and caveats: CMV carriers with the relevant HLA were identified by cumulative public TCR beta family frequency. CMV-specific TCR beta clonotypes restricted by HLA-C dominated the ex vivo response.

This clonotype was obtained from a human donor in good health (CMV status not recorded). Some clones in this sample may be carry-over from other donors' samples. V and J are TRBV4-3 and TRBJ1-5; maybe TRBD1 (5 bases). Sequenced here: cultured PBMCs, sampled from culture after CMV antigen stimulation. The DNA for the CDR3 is TGCGCCAGCAGCCAGGTTCAGGGATCGGGGAGCAATCAGCCCCAGCATTTT. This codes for CASSQVQGSGSNQPQHF.